This T cell receptor (beta chain) stems from a study of blood T cell repertoires in COVID-19. Study in general: The study drew acute and convalescent COVID-19 samples from the United States, Italy and Spain.

V trimming: 5 bases; J trimming: 0 bases; junction bases outside the gene matches: 4. Germline CDR1 SGHAT, CDR2 FQNNGV. The CDR3 has 15 amino acids. In the original processing: Amplifying reference gene primers gave estimates of nucleated cell counts. Produced via immunoSEQ multiplex PCR; TCRdb's table is partial and in-frame only. V, J and clone size are taken as reported in that table, and D and trimming were inferred from the DNA itself. Of fewer than 250,000 clones listed, about 90% are singletons. Sequenced sample: peripheral blood. The receptor comes from a woman aged 55-69 years with acute or convalescent COVID-19. The J gene is TRBJ1-2, the V gene TRBV11-2; 9 bases line up with TRBD1. In DNA form, the CDR3 reads TGTGCCAGCAGCCGGGACAGGGTCACTAACTATGGCTACACCTTC. Protein: CASSRDRVTNYGYTF. The variable domain in full, with the rest retrieved from reference TRBV11-2 and TRBJ1-2, is EAGVAQSPRYKIIEKRQSVAFWCNPISGHATLYWYQQILGQGPKLLIQFQNNGVVDDSQLPKDRFSAERLKGVDSTLKIQPAKLEDSAVYLCASSRDRVTNYGYTFGSGTRLTVV.